Sequencing of this T cell receptor (beta chain) was carried out in a study of shared clonotypes between healthy human individuals. Whole-study results and caveats: With a few donors compared, roughly 5% of naive CD4 clonotypes were shared. Clonotype sharing across donors was expected to vary with sequencing depth. The generation probabilities recorded for non-shared clonotypes fell below those of clonotypes shared by all four donors.

Losses at the gene ends were 0 bases for V and 4 bases for J; bases not matched to a gene: 5. Germline V gene sequence: CDR1 LGHNA, CDR2 YSLEER. This CDR3 contains 15 residues. Per the original data handling: There were no quality scores in the junction-only immunoSEQ sequences, so filtering differed. Clones were sequenced by immunoSEQ multiplex PCR, and TCRdb holds only the in-frame ones, with some missing. V and J calls plus clone size are reproduced from that table; the DNA served to infer D and trimming. The table lists some 2.1 million clones, approximately 94% of them singletons. The count of this clone is one. Its antigen is as yet unknown. Selected positively for CCR7 and CD45RO-negative, naive CD8 cells excluded terminally differentiated effector memory CD45RA+ cells.

The sequence came from a man aged 18 to 29 in good health. V usage is TRBV4-3 and J usage is TRBJ2-7, with 8 positions matching TRBD2. Sequencing input: naive CD8+ T cells sorted from blood. The CDR3 region is CASSQDYSGIYEQYF. DNA of the CDR3: TGCGCCAGCAGCCAAGATTATAGCGGGATTTACGAGCAGTACTTC.